The entry below gives a single T cell receptor beta chain sequence along with its context. Its antigen is unknown. The data are from a study of T cell responses to AZD1222 COVID-19 vaccine. Some clones are missing from TCRdb's copy, which holds only in-frame ones; the method was immunoSEQ multiplex PCR. The sample consists of about 150,000 clones, roughly nine tenths of them appearing once. Broader study findings: Females made up more of the donors, who were largely white British, and clonal diversity may have come out too low.

Germline CDR1 and CDR2: SGDLS and YYNGEE. Trimming cost V 2 bases and J 7 bases, with 16 bases left between them. The CDR3 consists of 14 residues. V usage is TRBV9 and J usage is TRBJ2-7; TRBD1 or TRBD2 may be the D gene (7 bases each). This TCR was recovered from an adult who received the AZD1222 COVID-19 vaccine. The sequencing here drew on peripheral blood, taken 28 days after the second AZD1222 dose. In DNA, the CDR3 is TGTGCCAGCAGCGTGCAGGGGGGGCGTCAGGAGCAGTACTTC. Its translation: CASSVQGGRQEQYF. The whole variable domain, remainder taken from reference TRBV9 and TRBJ2-7, is DSGVTQTPKHLITATGQRVTLRCSPRSGDLSVYWYQQSLDQGLQFLIQYYNGEERAKGNILERFSAQQFPDLHSELNLSSLELGDSALYFCASSVQGGRQEQYFGPGTRLTVT.